This T cell receptor beta chain was sequenced for a study of T cell changes during pregnancy in multiple sclerosis. Trimming took 2 bases from V and 8 from J; bases not matched to a gene: 11. This CDR3 has 15 amino acids. Germline V gene lookup returns CDR1 MNHEY and CDR2 SVGAGI. TCRdb's table, derived via immunoSEQ multiplex PCR, lists solely in-frame clones and lacks some. Here the sample spans around 42,000 clones, about 91% being singletons. V and J are TRBV6-5 and TRBJ1-2; TRBD1 matches at 7 bases. Sequences were derived from CD4+ T cells from peripheral blood mononuclear cells, sampled in the third trimester of pregnancy. The receptor was derived from a female donor with multiple sclerosis, enrolled in a pregnancy study. DNA of the CDR3: TGTGCCAGCAGTTACCGCAACTTACAGGGGCGAGGCTACACCTTC. This sequence encodes CASSYRNLQGRGYTF.